The 28 T cell receptor beta chains presented below share a single source sample, sequenced in a study of identical twins. MiXCR was run by TCRdb on the 5' RACE reads, yielding one entry per CDR3 protein. The sample yields 700,000 or so distinct CDR3 sequences, 21% seen once. These data are also associated with another study on T cells expressing NK-cell markers.

Material: PBMCs. The receptors come from a woman aged 18-29 years in good health.

About this clonotype itself: The CDR3 does not end in the conserved phenylalanine or tryptophan, so this is likely a read error. The rearrangement joins TRBV29-1 to TRBJ1-5, with D possibly matching TRBD1 (5 bases). Germline loops: CDR1 SQVTM, CDR2 ANQGSEA. The CDR3 has 15 amino acids. The V gene lost 4 bases and the J gene lost 2 bases, with 15 bases spanning the gap. The CDR3 DNA follows: TGCAGCGTTGTTGAGGGACTTGGTGGCAATCAGCCCCAGCATGTT. Its translation: CSVVEGLGGNQPQHV.

The chain uses TRBV20-1 and TRBJ2-1, with 14 positions matching TRBD2. The CDR3 length is 16 residues. The junction had 7 bases not matched to a gene; V was cut back by 1 base and J by 8 bases. Germline CDR1 DFQATT, CDR2 SNEGSKA (reference sequence). CDR3 sequence (DNA): TGCAGTGCTAGAGTCAGGACTAGCGGGAGGCTGGATGAGCAGTTCTTC. Residues: CSARVRTSGRLDEQFF.

This clonotype has a handful of counts. This chain joins TRBV9 and TRBJ1-3; D call uncertain. CDR1 and CDR2 from the germline V gene are SGDLS and YYNGEE. CDR3 size: 14 residues. Trimming removed 3 bases from V and 0 bases from J, with 7 bases in between. The CDR3 here is CASSAGPSGNTIYF. For the CDR3, the DNA is TGTGCCAGCAGCGCTGGCCCCTCTGGAAACACCATATATTTT. The complete variable domain, with remaining parts taken from reference TRBV9 and TRBJ1-3, reads DSGVTQTPKHLITATGQRVTLRCSPRSGDLSVYWYQQSLDQGLQFLIQYYNGEERAKGNILERFSAQQFPDLHSELNLSSLELGDSALYFCASSAGPSGNTIYFGEGSWLTVV.

V usage is TRBV20-1 and J usage is TRBJ2-1; TRBD2 agrees at 10 bases. The CDR3 totals 14 residues. Per germline, CDR1 DFQATT and CDR2 SNEGSKA (reference sequence). With V trimmed by 3 bases and J by 5 bases, 4 bases remained unmatched. As DNA, the CDR3 is TGCAGTGCTAGTTTTACTAGCGGGGACAATGAGCAGTTCTTC. Protein: CSASFTSGDNEQFF.

The sample holds many counts of this clonotype. This chain connects TRBV6-5 to TRBJ2-7; 9 bases agree with TRBD1. The CDR3 is 15 residues long. V shed 4 bases and J 2 bases; nucleotides not matched to a gene: 6. The germline gives CDR1 MNHEY, CDR2 SVGAGI. CDR3 loop: CASSFPGQGTYEQYF. CDR3 DNA sequence: TGTGCCAGCAGTTTCCCGGGACAGGGTACCTACGAGCAGTACTTC.

The chain carries TRBV9 and TRBJ1-1; D gene unclear. Per germline, CDR1 SGDLS and CDR2 YYNGEE. This CDR3 has 13 amino acids. Deletions cut 3 bases from V and 5 bases from J, with 11 bases between. The CDR3 protein is CASSARGWTEAFF. The DNA for the CDR3 is TGTGCCAGCAGCGCCCGGGGTTGGACTGAAGCTTTCTTT.

Only a few counts were recorded for this clonotype. The V and J genes are TRBV20-1 and TRBJ1-4; 7 bases match TRBD1. Germline values: CDR1 DFQATT, CDR2 SNEGSKA (reference sequence). The CDR3 loop spans 13 amino acids. V was clipped by 1 base and J by 6 bases; unmatched bases: 2. CDR3 sequence reads: CSARAGGDEKLFF. As DNA, the CDR3 is TGCAGTGCTAGAGCAGGGGGGGATGAAAAACTGTTTTTT.

The V and J genes are TRBV20-1 and TRBJ1-1; TRBD1 is a possible D gene (6 bases). Germline V lookup: CDR1 DFQATT, CDR2 SNEGSKA (reference sequence). CDR3 length: 13 amino acids. With 2 bases removed from V and 11 bases from J, the gap between germline ends came to 18 bases. In DNA, the CDR3 is TGCAGTGCTAGACTTAGGGGGGGGCGAGGGGCTTTCTTT. As protein: CSARLRGGRGAFF.

A few counts support this clonotype. The chain uses TRBV12-3 or TRBV12-4 and TRBJ1-2; 9 positions agree with TRBD1. There are 13 residues in the CDR3. Trimming took 6 bases from V and 8 from J; bases not matched to a gene: 7. CDR3 sequence: CASRKQGAKGYTF. The CDR3 DNA is TGTGCCAGCAGGAAACAGGGGGCTAAAGGCTACACCTTC.

This clonotype was seen a handful of times. The genes are TRBV29-1 and TRBJ2-7; unclear D gene. Trimming shortened V by 5 bases and J by 12 bases, and 14 bases separated the two germline ends. The CDR3 contains 10 residues. Germline V lookup: CDR1 SQVTM, CDR2 ANQGSEA. The CDR3 region has the DNA TGCAGCGTTTGGCTCTCTGGCCTGTACTTC. Protein sequence: CSVWLSGLYF.

The chain joins TRBV15 to TRBJ1-6, with unresolved D. Germline-derived CDR1 and CDR2 are LNHNV and YYDKDF (reference sequence). Deletions cut 5 bases from V and 7 bases from J, with 6 bases between. The CDR3 sequence is 12 residues long. CDR3 region: CATSAENSPLHF. CDR3 DNA sequence: TGTGCCACCAGCGCAGAGAATTCACCCCTCCACTTT.

The table lists this clonotype with a few counts. The gene calls are TRBV20-1 and TRBJ2-2; 7 positions agree with TRBD2. The CDR3 runs 17 residues. Germline V gene sequence: CDR1 DFQATT, CDR2 SNEGSKA (reference sequence). With 6 bases clipped from V and 0 bases from J, the junction kept 13 bases outside the gene matches. As DNA, the CDR3 is TGCAGTGCCCAGCGCCACTTGGGGAGGGCGAACACCGGGGAGCTGTTTTTT. This gives the protein CSAQRHLGRANTGELFF.

V gene TRBV5-1 combines with J gene TRBJ2-7; 7 bases align to TRBD1. CDR3 length equals 14 residues. Per the germline V gene, CDR1 is SGHRS and CDR2 is YFSETQ. The junction had 12 bases not matched to a gene; V was cut back by 3 bases and J by 9 bases. DNA for the CDR3: TGCGCCAGCAGCTGGGACAGAGGGGAGAGAGGGCAGTACTTC. Translated: CASSWDRGERGQYF.

This chain connects TRBV7-9 to TRBJ2-5, with D perhaps matching TRBD1 (5 bases). V gave up 8 bases and J gave up 5 bases, with 21 bases separating them. This CDR3 has 15 residues. CDR1 is SEHNR and CDR2 is FQNEAQ in the germline V gene (reference sequence). The CDR3 bases are TGTGCCAGCCCCGAATGGGGCCGTGGTCCCGAGACCCAGTACTTC. The encoded protein is CASPEWGRGPETQYF. The full variable domain, with the rest looked up from reference TRBV7-9 and TRBJ2-5, is DTGVSQNPRHKITKRGQNVTFRCDPISEHNRLYWYRQTLGQGPEFLTYFQNEAQLEKSRLLSDRFSAERPKGSFSTLEIQRTEQGDSAMYLCASPEWGRGPETQYFGPGTRLLVL.

The V gene is TRBV5-1, the J gene TRBJ1-2, with D uncertain. The CDR3 loop spans 13 amino acids. Trimming removed 3 bases from V and 14 bases from J, with 20 bases in between. Germline values: CDR1 SGHRS, CDR2 YFSETQ. CDR3: CASSSRGRALLTF. For the CDR3, the DNA is TGCGCCAGCAGCTCCAGAGGAAGAGCCCTACTAACCTTC.

There are many counts of this clonotype. This chain links TRBV2 with TRBJ2-1, with 8 bases that match TRBD1. Trimming took 4 bases from V and 2 from J; bases not matched to a gene: 1. CDR3 length: 14 amino acids. In germline, CDR1 is SNHLY, CDR2 FYNNEI. This CDR3 is CASSAQGAYNEQFF. Here the CDR3 DNA reads TGTGCCAGCAGTGCACAGGGGGCCTACAATGAGCAGTTCTTC. The whole variable domain, filled in from reference TRBV2 and TRBJ2-1, reads EPEVTQTPSHQVTQMGQEVILRCVPISNHLYFYWYRQILGQKVEFLVSFYNNEISEKSEIFDDQFSVERPDGSNFTLKIRSTKLEDSAMYFCASSAQGAYNEQFFGPGTRLTVL.

The chain combines TRBV29-1 with TRBJ2-2; 9 bases are shared with TRBD1. The CDR3 spans 16 residues. Unmatched junction bases numbered 5, after V lost 0 bases and J lost 3 bases. CDR1 and CDR2 from the germline V gene are SQVTM and ANQGSEA. The DNA for the CDR3 is TGCAGCGTTGAAGATATCGGGGACAGGGACACCGGGGAGCTGTTTTTT. Translating it yields CSVEDIGDRDTGELFF.

This clonotype has a count of ten or more. The chain carries TRBV28 and TRBJ2-5; unclear D gene. The CDR3 covers 12 residues. V lost 3 bases and J 2 bases, leaving 4 bases between the germline ends. CDR1 is MDHEN, CDR2 SYDVKM, per germline. This CDR3 reads CASSFLQETQYF. CDR3 nucleotides: TGTGCCAGCAGTTTCTTACAAGAGACCCAGTACTTC.

This clonotype came up a few times. This chain links TRBV5-1 with TRBJ2-5; D is perhaps TRBD1 (6 bases). The germline V gene has CDR1 SGHRS and CDR2 YFSETQ. Trimming pared 4 bases from V and 5 bases from J, leaving 18 bases between. The CDR3 has 15 residues. This CDR3 reads CASSLGSGTTETQYF. The CDR3 DNA reads TGCGCCAGCAGCCTAGGGTCGGGGACAACGGAGACCCAGTACTTC.

The chain carries TRBV6-1 and TRBJ1-2; 7 bases are a match to TRBD1. V shed 6 bases and J 9 bases; nucleotides not matched to a gene: 16. CDR1 is MNHNS, CDR2 SASEGT, per germline. The CDR3 is made up of 15 amino acids. The CDR3 sequence is CASRRRQGQQDSYTF. Here the CDR3 DNA reads TGTGCCAGCAGGAGACGACAGGGCCAACAGGATAGCTACACCTTC.

Only a few counts were recorded for this clonotype. V and J are TRBV15 and TRBJ1-5, with TRBD1 matching 7 bases. This CDR3 comprises 15 residues. V was pared by 4 bases and J by 1 base, with 4 bases of the junction left unmatched. From germline, CDR1 is LNHNV and CDR2 YYDKDF (reference sequence). The CDR3 here is CATSKIQGSNQPQHF. For the CDR3, the DNA is TGTGCCACCAGCAAAATACAGGGGAGCAATCAGCCCCAGCATTTT. Combining the CDR3 with reference TRBV15 and TRBJ1-5 gives the whole variable domain DAMVIQNPRYQVTQFGKPVTLSCSQTLNHNVMYWYQQKSSQAPKLLFHYYDKDFNNEADTPDNFQSRRPNTSFCFLDIRSPGLGDTAMYLCATSKIQGSNQPQHFGDGTRLSIL.

This clonotype was detected only a few times. V and J are TRBV7-2 and TRBJ2-3, with 7 positions matching TRBD1. With 5 bases clipped from V and 11 bases from J, the junction kept 4 bases outside the gene matches. The CDR3 has 11 residues. Germline CDR1 reads SGHTA; CDR2 reads FQGNSA. This CDR3 is CASSRWDRQYF. The CDR3 DNA reads TGTGCCAGCAGCCGATGGGACAGGCAGTATTTT.

This clonotype showed up just a few times. V is TRBV2 and J is TRBJ1-1; no clear D gene. Germline V lookup: CDR1 SNHLY, CDR2 FYNNEI. CDR3 length: 12 amino acids. With 7 bases removed from V and 3 bases from J, the gap between germline ends came to 9 bases. CDR3 protein: CASNLRDTEAFF. The CDR3 bases are TGTGCCAGCAACCTTAGGGACACTGAAGCTTTCTTT.

The genes are TRBV7-2 and TRBJ2-1, with D perhaps TRBD1 or TRBD2 (6 bases each). This CDR3 comprises 16 residues. V was shortened by 5 bases and J by 0 bases, with 14 bases between the two germline ends. Germline-derived CDR1 and CDR2 are SGHTA and FQGNSA. DNA of the CDR3: TGTGCCAGCAGCCCCCTAACGGGGGCCTCCTACAATGAGCAGTTCTTC. Amino acids: CASSPLTGASYNEQFF.

The chain employs TRBV20-1 and TRBJ2-5; 8 nucleotides line up with TRBD1. The germline gives CDR1 DFQATT, CDR2 SNEGSKA (reference sequence). The CDR3 has 11 amino acids. V dropped 7 bases and J dropped 2; count of bases not matched to a gene: 0. CDR3 nucleotides: TGCAGTGGGGACAGGCAAGAGACCCAGTACTTC. It codes for CSGDRQETQYF.

The rearrangement joins TRBV12-3 or TRBV12-4 to TRBJ2-1; 7 nucleotides agree with TRBD1. V was pared by 6 bases and J by 6 bases, with 14 bases of the junction left unmatched. CDR3 length: 16 amino acids. The CDR3 loop is CASRDETGFGSNEQFF. In DNA, the CDR3 is TGTGCCAGCAGGGACGAGACAGGGTTCGGGTCCAATGAGCAGTTCTTC.

This clonotype was recorded a few times. V gene TRBV10-3 combines with J gene TRBJ2-6; perhaps TRBD1 as D (5 bases). The CDR3 spans 19 residues. Germline values: CDR1 ENHRY, CDR2 SYGVKD. With 5 bases removed from V and 0 bases from J, the gap between germline ends came to 20 bases. The DNA of the CDR3 is TGTGCCATCAGTTTGATTGACAGAACTACATCCTCTGGGGCCAACGTCCTGACTTTC. Translation: CAISLIDRTTSSGANVLTF.

This clonotype was observed at least ten times. The CDR3 region is CASSQGGTEAFF. CDR3 DNA sequence: TGTGCCAGCAGTCAGGGGGGGACTGAAGCTTTCTTT. This chain joins TRBV3-1 and TRBJ1-1; 7 bases map to TRBD1. The germline V gene has CDR1 LGHDT and CDR2 YNNKEL (reference sequence). V dropped 6 bases and J dropped 5; count of bases not matched to a gene: 3. The CDR3 has 12 amino acids. The variable domain in full, completed from reference TRBV3-1 and TRBJ1-1, reads DTAVSQTPKYLVTQMGNDKSIKCEQNLGHDTMYWYKQDSKKFLKIMFSYNNKELIINETVPNRFSPKSPDKAHLNLHINSLELGDSAVYFCASSQGGTEAFFGQGTRLTVV.